The present TCR beta chain was sequenced within a study of CD8+CD57+ T cells in acquired aplastic anemia. CDR3 and TCR beta VDJ profiling relied on genomic DNA as the template. TCRdb re-called the reads through MiXCR, storing one row per CDR3 protein. The sample contains some 200,000 distinct CDR3 sequences, 65% of which appear only once. Sequencing was done on patients that had shown CD8+CD57+ cell expansion by flow cytometry. J gave up 2 bases and V 0 bases, and 5 bases lay outside the gene matches. Germline V gene data show CDR1 as DFQATT and CDR2 as SNEGSKA (reference sequence). The CDR3 has 16 amino acids.

Sequencing was performed on sorted CD4+, CD8+, or CD8+CD57+ T cells (not recorded which) from PBMCs. This chain uses TRBV20-1 with TRBJ2-2; 8 nucleotides agree with TRBD2. This sequence was found in a human donor with aplastic anemia. Written as DNA, the CDR3 is TGCAGTGCTAGAGATCTGGGACTAGGCAACACCGGGGAGCTGTTTTTT. Translating gives CSARDLGLGNTGELFF.